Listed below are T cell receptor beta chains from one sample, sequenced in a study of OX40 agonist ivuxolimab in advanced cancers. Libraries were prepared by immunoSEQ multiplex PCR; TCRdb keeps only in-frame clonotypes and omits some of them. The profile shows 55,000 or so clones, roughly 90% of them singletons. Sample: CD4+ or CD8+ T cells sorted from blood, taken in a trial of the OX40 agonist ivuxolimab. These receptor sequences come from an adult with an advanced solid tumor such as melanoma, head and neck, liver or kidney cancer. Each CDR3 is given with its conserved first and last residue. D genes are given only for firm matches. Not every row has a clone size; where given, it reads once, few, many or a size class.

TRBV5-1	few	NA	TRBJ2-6	CASSLAGLSGANVLTF	TGCGCCAGCAGCTTGGCCGGACTCTCTGGGGCCAACGTCCTGACTTTC
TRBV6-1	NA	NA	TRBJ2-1	CASSAVFNNEQFF	TGTGCCAGCAGTGCAGTATTCAACAATGAGCAGTTCTTC
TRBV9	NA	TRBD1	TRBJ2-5	CASSAGQGRQTQYF	TGTGCCAGCAGTGCCGGACAGGGCAGACAGACCCAGTACTTC
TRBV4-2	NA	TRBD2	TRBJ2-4	CASSQDREREGYF	TGTGCCAGCAGCCAAGATCGGGAGCGGGAGGGGTACTTC
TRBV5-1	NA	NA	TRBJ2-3	CASSLASTGGTDTQYF	TGCGCCAGCAGCTTGGCTTCGACAGGAGGCACAGATACGCAGTATTTT
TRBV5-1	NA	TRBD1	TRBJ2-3	CASRTGVDTQYF	TGCGCCAGCAGGACAGGGGTGGATACGCAGTATTTT
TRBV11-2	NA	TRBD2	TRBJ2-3	CASGQGLAVTDTQYF	TGTGCCAGCGGCCAGGGACTAGCGGTCACAGATACGCAGTATTTT
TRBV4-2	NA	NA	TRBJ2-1	CASSQATESSYNEQFF	TGTGCCAGCAGCCAAGCTACAGAAAGCTCCTACAATGAGCAGTTCTTC
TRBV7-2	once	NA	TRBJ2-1	CASSLIWRSRGDEQFF	TGTGCCAGCAGCTTAATTTGGCGGTCCAGAGGGGATGAGCAGTTCTTC
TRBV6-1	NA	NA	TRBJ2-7	CASSWVLSYEQYF	TGTGCCAGCAGCTGGGTCCTCTCCTACGAGCAGTACTTC
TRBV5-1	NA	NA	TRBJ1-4	CASSLGQGNEKLFF	TGCGCCAGCAGCTTGGGTCAGGGGAATGAAAAACTGTTTTTT
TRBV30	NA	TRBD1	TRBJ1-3	CAWSVVRGPGNTIYF	TGTGCCTGGAGTGTGGTCAGGGGGCCCGGAAACACCATATATTTT
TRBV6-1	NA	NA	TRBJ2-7	CASSAGGSYEQYF	TGTGCCAGCAGTGCCGGGGGTTCCTACGAGCAGTACTTC
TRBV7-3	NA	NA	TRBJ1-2	CASSLTPRDYGYTF	TGTGCCAGCAGCTTAACGCCGCGGGACTATGGCTACACCTTC
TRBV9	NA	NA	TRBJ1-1	CASSVGSGTEAFF	TGTGCCAGCAGCGTAGGCAGTGGCACTGAAGCTTTCTTT
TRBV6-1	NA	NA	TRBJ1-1	CASSERAGLNTEAFF	TGTGCCAGCAGTGAAAGAGCAGGACTGAACACTGAAGCTTTCTTT
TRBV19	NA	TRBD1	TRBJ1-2	CASSKPGTGGPNYGYTF	TGTGCCAGTAGTAAACCCGGGACAGGGGGTCCTAACTATGGCTACACCTTC
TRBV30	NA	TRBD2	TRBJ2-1	CAWSVLRTSGYRQFF	TGTGCCTGGAGTGTATTAAGGACTAGCGGGTATCGGCAGTTCTTC
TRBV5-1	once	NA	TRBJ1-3	CASSLDGNTGNTIYF	TGCGCCAGCAGCTTGGACGGGAATACTGGAAACACCATATATTTT
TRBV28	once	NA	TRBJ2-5	CASSLSTETQYF	TGTGCCAGCAGTTTATCTACTGAGACCCAGTACTTC
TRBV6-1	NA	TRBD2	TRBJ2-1	CASSLSGRDEQFF	TGTGCCAGCAGTTTAAGCGGGAGGGATGAGCAGTTCTTC
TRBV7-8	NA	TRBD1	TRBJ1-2	CASSTRTGDYGYTF	TGTGCCAGCAGCACCCGGACAGGGGACTATGGCTACACCTTC
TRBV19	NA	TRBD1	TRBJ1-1	CASSRTGNTEAFF	TGTGCCAGTTCCCGGACAGGGAACACTGAAGCTTTCTTT
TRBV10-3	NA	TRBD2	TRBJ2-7	CAIMGRGGDGDEQYF	TGTGCCATCATGGGCCGTGGGGGGGATGGTGACGAGCAGTACTTC
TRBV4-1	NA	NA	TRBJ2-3	CASSPPAAGRTDTQYF	TGCGCCAGCAGCCCCCCCGCGGCAGGCCGCACAGATACGCAGTATTTT
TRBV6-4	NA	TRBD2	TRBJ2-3	CASSARAGALADTQYF	TGTGCCAGCAGTGCCCGGGCGGGAGCGTTGGCAGATACGCAGTATTTT
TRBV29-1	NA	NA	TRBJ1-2	CSGRESSGYTF	TGCAGCGGAAGGGAATCAAGTGGCTACACCTTC
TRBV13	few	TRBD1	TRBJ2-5	CASSPRGRETQYF	TGTGCCAGCAGCCCCAGGGGGCGCGAGACCCAGTACTTC
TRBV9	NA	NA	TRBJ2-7	CASSVAGGPPEYEQYF	TGTGCCAGCAGCGTAGCTGGGGGACCGCCTGAATACGAGCAGTACTTC
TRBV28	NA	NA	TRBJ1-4	CASREPARGEKLFF	TGTGCCAGCAGAGAGCCGGCGAGGGGGGAAAAACTGTTTTTT
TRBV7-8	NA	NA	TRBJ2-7	CASSLGTPGLEQYF	TGTGCCAGCAGCTTAGGGACCCCGGGTCTCGAGCAGTACTTC
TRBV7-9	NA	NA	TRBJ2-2	CASLASETGELFF	TGTGCCAGCCTGGCTAGCGAGACCGGGGAGCTGTTTTTT
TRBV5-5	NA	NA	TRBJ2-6	CASSFPTFSSGANVLTF	TGTGCCAGCAGCTTCCCGACCTTTTCCTCTGGGGCCAACGTCCTGACTTTC
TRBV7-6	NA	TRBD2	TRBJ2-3	CASSLGTSGSIDTQYF	TGTGCCAGCAGCCTAGGGACTAGCGGGAGCATAGATACGCAGTATTTT
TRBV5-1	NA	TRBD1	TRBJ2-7	CASSSTGVEQYF	TGCGCCAGCAGCTCGACAGGGGTTGAGCAGTACTTC
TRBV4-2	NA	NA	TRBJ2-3	CASSQRGLATTSTDTQYF	TGTGCCAGCAGCCAAAGGGGGTTAGCGACTACTAGCACAGATACGCAGTATTTT
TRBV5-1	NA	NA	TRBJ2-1	CASSLGRSSYNEQFF	TGCGCCAGCAGCTTAGGCCGGTCCTCCTACAATGAGCAGTTCTTC
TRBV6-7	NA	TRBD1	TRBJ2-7	CASVGSPGTGGCEQYF	TGTGCCAGCGTGGGGTCTCCCGGGACAGGGGGATGCGAGCAGTACTTC
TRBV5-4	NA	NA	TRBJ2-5	CASSRSRRGKETQYF	TGTGCCAGCAGCCGCTCCCGTCGGGGGAAAGAGACCCAGTACTTC
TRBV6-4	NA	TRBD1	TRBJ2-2	CASQGQSNTGELFF	TGTGCCAGCCAGGGACAGTCGAACACCGGGGAGCTGTTTTTT
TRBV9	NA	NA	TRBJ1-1	CASSVATNTEAFF	TGTGCCAGCAGCGTAGCTACGAACACTGAAGCTTTCTTT
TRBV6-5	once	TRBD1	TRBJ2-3	CASNSGTGGLRTQYF	TGTGCCAGCAATTCCGGGACAGGGGGCTTGCGGACGCAGTATTTT
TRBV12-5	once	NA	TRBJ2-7	CASGPGFGSYEQYF	TGTGCTAGTGGTCCTGGATTCGGGTCCTACGAGCAGTACTTC
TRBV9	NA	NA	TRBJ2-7	CASSVDPDSYEQYF	TGTGCCAGCAGCGTAGATCCGGACTCCTACGAGCAGTACTTC
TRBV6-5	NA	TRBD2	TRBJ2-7	CASSSSTSGASYEQYF	TGTGCCAGCAGTTCCTCGACTAGCGGGGCTTCCTACGAGCAGTACTTC
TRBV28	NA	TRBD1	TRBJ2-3	CASSSSGQATDTQYF	TGTGCCAGCAGCTCCTCGGGACAGGCCACAGATACGCAGTATTTT
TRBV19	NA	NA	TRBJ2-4	CASSIVRGISGLAKNIQYF	TGTGCCAGTAGTATAGTAAGGGGAATCAGCGGGTTAGCCAAAAACATTCAGTACTTC
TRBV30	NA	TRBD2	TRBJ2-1	CAWREEGLAGGEQFF	TGTGCCTGGAGAGAAGAGGGACTAGCGGGAGGTGAGCAGTTCTTC
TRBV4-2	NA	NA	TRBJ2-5	CASSQGGASRETQYF	TGTGCCAGCAGCCAGGGCGGGGCATCAAGAGAGACCCAGTACTTC
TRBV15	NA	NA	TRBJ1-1	CATQDLNTEAFF	TGTGCCACCCAAGATCTGAACACTGAAGCTTTCTTT